What follows are 29 T cell receptor beta chains derived from one specimen sequenced in a study of blood T cell repertoires in COVID-19. Produced via immunoSEQ multiplex PCR; TCRdb's table is partial and in-frame only. The table includes about 81,000 clones, almost 85% detected once. Sequencing was performed on peripheral blood. The source is a human donor in a cohort sampled during active COVID-19.

This sequence joins TRBV3-1 (or the pseudogene TRBV3-2) and TRBJ1-3; no firm D call. This CDR3 contains 15 residues. Germline assignment: CDR1 LGHDT and CDR2 YNNKEL (reference sequence). V lost 0 bases, J lost 0 bases, and 6 bases lay in between. CDR3 protein: CASSQDPYSGNTIYF. Written as DNA, the CDR3 is TGTGCCAGCAGCCAAGATCCGTACTCTGGAAACACCATATATTTT.

J is TRBJ1-1 and V is TRBV14; D gene uncertain. The CDR3 is 14 amino acids. V was clipped by 2 bases and J by 10 bases, with 17 bases between them. CDR1 and CDR2 from the germline V gene are SGHDN and FVKESK. This chain's CDR3 is CASSQIGLGVRAFF. The CDR3 DNA reads TGTGCCAGCAGCCAAATAGGACTCGGGGTTCGAGCTTTCTTT.

The genes are TRBV30 and TRBJ1-1; tentatively, D is TRBD1 (5 bases). Per germline, CDR1 GTSNPN and CDR2 SVGIG (reference sequence). The V and J ends lost 4 bases and 5 bases respectively, with 17 bases between them. The CDR3 length is 14 residues. The CDR3 protein is CAWTTGGGYTEAFF. DNA for the CDR3: TGTGCCTGGACGACGGGGGGGGGATATACTGAAGCTTTCTTT.

The chain joins TRBV7-9 to TRBJ1-5; the D gene is possibly TRBD1 (5 bases). The CDR3 is made up of 16 amino acids. Germline CDR1 SEHNR, CDR2 FQNEAQ (reference sequence). The V and J ends lost 4 bases and 0 bases respectively, with 13 bases between them. The CDR3 DNA sequence: TGTGCCAGCAGCTCGCAGGGAATGGATAGCAATCAGCCCCAGCATTTT. Protein product: CASSSQGMDSNQPQHF. The complete variable domain, with remaining parts taken from reference TRBV7-9 and TRBJ1-5, reads DTGVSQNPRHKITKRGQNVTFRCDPISEHNRLYWYRQTLGQGPEFLTYFQNEAQLEKSRLLSDRFSAERPKGSFSTLEIQRTEQGDSAMYLCASSSQGMDSNQPQHFGDGTRLSIL.

Turning to this clone: At one end the junction does not follow the germline gene, possibly because of a read error. The chain uses TRBV5-1 and TRBJ2-1; 9 bases align to TRBD2. Germline V gives CDR1 SGHRS, CDR2 YFSETQ. This CDR3 region has 17 residues. The CDR3 loop is CARSWPGGGALGYEQFF. In DNA form, the CDR3 reads TGCGCCCGCAGCTGGCCGGGCGGGGGGGCACTGGGTTATGAGCAGTTCTTC.

This clone was seen just once. The rearrangement uses TRBV10-3 and TRBJ2-2; 8 bases fit TRBD2. Germline V gene data show CDR1 as ENHRY and CDR2 as SYGVKD. The CDR3 contains 14 residues. The ends lost 8 bases at V and 5 bases at J; junction bases unmatched: 7. The CDR3 sequence is CAIFPGGATGELFF. The CDR3 bases are TGTGCCATCTTCCCGGGGGGGGCAACCGGGGAGCTGTTTTTT.

The gene calls are TRBV7-2 and TRBJ1-5; D perhaps matches TRBD1 (6 bases). The V gene lost 5 bases and the J gene lost 1 base, with 9 bases spanning the gap. The CDR3 length is 14 residues. Germline V gene sequence: CDR1 SGHTA, CDR2 FQGNSA. In nucleotides, the CDR3 is TGTGCCAGCAGCCCGGACAGCAGCAATCAGCCCCAGCATTTT. Protein product: CASSPDSSNQPQHF.

The chain combines TRBV18 with TRBJ1-2; 9 bases fit TRBD1. Germline CDR1 is KGHSH and CDR2 is LQKENI. The CDR3 is made up of 15 amino acids. J was trimmed by 8 bases and V by 3 bases; bases with no gene match: 10. CDR3 nucleotide sequence: TGTGCCAGCTCACCGTCCGGGACAGGGATGAGCGGCTACACCTTC. Protein sequence: CASSPSGTGMSGYTF.

The chain employs TRBV12-3 or TRBV12-4 and TRBJ1-1, with D perhaps matching TRBD1 (6 bases). The CDR3 contains 13 residues. V was trimmed by 9 bases and J by 7 bases, leaving 18 bases between them. The CDR3 sequence is CASSMAKGGEAFF. CDR3 DNA sequence: TGTGCCAGTAGTATGGCCAAAGGGGGTGAAGCTTTCTTT.

The chain is built from TRBV5-1 and TRBJ2-1; TRBD2 agrees at 9 bases. The ends lost 3 bases at V and 7 bases at J; junction bases unmatched: 11. Germline CDR1 and CDR2: SGHRS and YFSETQ. CDR3 length: 16 residues. In nucleotides, the CDR3 is TGCGCCAGCAGCTGGCGGGGCGGGGGGGCCTTGAATGAGCAGTTCTTC. Encoded protein: CASSWRGGGALNEQFF.

The chain carries TRBV25-1 and TRBJ2-7; the D gene is possibly TRBD2 (6 bases). CDR1 and CDR2 from the germline V gene are MGHDK and SYGVNS. The CDR3 consists of 14 residues. Trimming shortened V by 7 bases and J by 0 bases, and 13 bases separated the two germline ends. The CDR3 nucleotides are TGTGCCAGCATTGCGGGGCGGAACTCCTACGAGCAGTACTTC. Protein: CASIAGRNSYEQYF.

V gene TRBV7-9 combines with J gene TRBJ2-5, with 7 bases that match TRBD1. CDR1 and CDR2 from the germline V gene are SEHNR and FQNEAQ (reference sequence). The CDR3 runs 15 residues. J lost 5 bases, V lost 3 bases, and 9 bases had no gene match. Here the CDR3 reads CASSFYRGTEETQYF. CDR3 DNA: TGTGCCAGCAGCTTTTACAGGGGAACGGAGGAGACCCAGTACTTC.

The V and J genes are TRBV18 and TRBJ1-5, with 7 positions matching TRBD1. The CDR3 is 13 residues long. The germline gives CDR1 KGHSH, CDR2 LQKENI. J gave up 6 bases and V 4 bases, and 3 bases lay outside the gene matches. This CDR3 reads CASSQGASQPQHF. CDR3 DNA: TGTGCCAGCTCACAGGGGGCGTCTCAGCCCCAGCATTTT.

This chain links TRBV4-1 with TRBJ1-2; 9 bases are shared with TRBD1. V was clipped by 1 base and J by 2 bases; unmatched bases: 2. Germline V gene sequence: CDR1 MGHRA, CDR2 YSYEKL. This CDR3 comprises 15 residues. The CDR3 DNA is TGCGCCAGCAGCCAAGGGGACAGGGTAAACTATGGCTACACCTTC. This gives the protein CASSQGDRVNYGYTF.

In this sample, this clone turned up a few times. The gene calls are TRBV21-1 and TRBJ2-7; the table assigns TRBD1, which was not confirmed against the DNA. TRBV21-1 is annotated as a pseudogene. CDR3 length: 15 residues. The CDR3 region is CASSKVQGQSYEQYF. The DNA for the CDR3 is TGTGCCAGCAGCAAAGTGCAGGGACAGAGCTACGAGCAGTACTTC.

This clone has just a few counts. The V gene is TRBV2, the J gene TRBJ1-5, with 9 nucleotides matching TRBD1. The CDR3 totals 13 residues. Trimming took 7 bases from V and 6 from J; bases not matched to a gene: 4. Germline V gene data show CDR1 as SNHLY and CDR2 as FYNNEI. The CDR3 loop reads CASTQGASQPQHF. Written as DNA, the CDR3 is TGTGCCAGCACACAGGGGGCCTCTCAGCCCCAGCATTTT.

The CDR3 nucleotides are TGTGCCTGGACTACGGGACAACCTGATGAAAAACTGTTTTTT. Its translation is CAWTTGQPDEKLFF. The rearrangement uses TRBV30 and TRBJ1-4; D perhaps matches TRBD1 (6 bases). The V end was cut by 4 bases, the J end by 6 bases, with 15 bases between. This CDR3 has 14 amino acids. Germline loops: CDR1 GTSNPN, CDR2 SVGIG (reference sequence).

This rearrangement joins TRBV11-2 to TRBJ1-3; perhaps TRBD1 as D (5 bases). This CDR3 is built from 16 residues. Germline V gives CDR1 SGHAT, CDR2 FQNNGV. The germline V and J ends were trimmed by 1 base and 0 bases, with 10 bases remaining between them. The CDR3 nucleotides read TGTGCCAGCAGCTTAGGGGGACTGAACTCTGGAAACACCATATATTTT. Its translation is CASSLGGLNSGNTIYF.

The CDR3, as DNA: TGTGCCAGCTCACTGACGGGACAGCCTAACTATGGCTACACCTTC. Amino acids: CASSLTGQPNYGYTF. The chain employs TRBV18 and TRBJ1-2; 7 positions match TRBD1. The V segment lost 4 bases and the J segment 0 bases; nucleotides outside the gene matches: 5. Germline CDR1 is KGHSH and CDR2 is LQKENI. The CDR3 extends over 15 amino acids.

The chain carries TRBV19 and TRBJ1-1, with 10 bases lining up with TRBD1. Trimming cost V 11 bases and J 6 bases; bases outside gene matches: 15. This CDR3 is 15 amino acids long. Looked up from germline, CDR1 is LNHDA and CDR2 is SQIVND (reference sequence). The CDR3 protein is CAALGTGVSDAEAFF. CDR3 sequence (DNA): TGTGCCGCTTTAGGGACAGGGGTTTCGGACGCTGAAGCTTTCTTT.

The rearrangement links TRBV5-1 to TRBJ1-4, with unresolved D. CDR3 length equals 16 residues. Trimming removed 4 bases at V and 5 bases at J, with 18 bases between. Germline CDR1 SGHRS, CDR2 YFSETQ. CDR3 in DNA: TGCGCCAGCAGCCCTGAATACAATTACGCAAATGAAAAACTGTTTTTT. Translated, it gives CASSPEYNYANEKLFF.

J is TRBJ2-5 and V is TRBV7-9; D is undetermined. The length of the CDR3 is 12 residues. V lost 5 bases and J 5 bases, leaving 9 bases between the germline ends. CDR1 is SEHNR and CDR2 is FQNEAQ in the germline V gene (reference sequence). The CDR3 protein is CASSPGRETQYF. The CDR3 region has the DNA TGTGCCAGCAGCCCCGGTCGGGAGACCCAGTACTTC.

J is TRBJ1-1 and V is TRBV3-1 (or the pseudogene TRBV3-2), with D perhaps matching TRBD1 (5 bases). Trimming stripped 4 bases from V and 4 bases from J, with 16 bases between. In germline, CDR1 is LGHDT, CDR2 YNNKEL (reference sequence). The CDR3 loop spans 15 amino acids. The CDR3 DNA reads as TGTGCCAGCAGCCCCCTACAGGAGGGGACCACTGAAGCTTTCTTT. Translation: CASSPLQEGTTEAFF.

The chain is built from TRBV2 and TRBJ2-7; tentative D call: TRBD1 (5 bases). Trimming removed 8 bases at V and 2 bases at J, with 10 bases between. The length of the CDR3 is 12 residues. Germline V gene lookup returns CDR1 SNHLY and CDR2 FYNNEI. This chain's CDR3 is CASQQETYEQYF. CDR3 DNA: TGTGCCAGCCAACAGGAGACCTACGAGCAGTACTTC. Complete variable domain (other parts from reference TRBV2 and TRBJ2-7): EPEVTQTPSHQVTQMGQEVILRCVPISNHLYFYWYRQILGQKVEFLVSFYNNEISEKSEIFDDQFSVERPDGSNFTLKIRSTKLEDSAMYFCASQQETYEQYFGPGTRLTVT.

This sequence joins TRBV4-2 and TRBJ1-2; D gene ambiguous. Per germline, CDR1 LGHNA and CDR2 YNFKEQ. Trimming took 5 bases from V and 7 from J, leaving 17 bases between them. The CDR3 covers 14 residues. CDR3 residues: CASSSGDPFGGYTF. The CDR3 nucleotides are TGTGCCAGCAGCAGCGGGGATCCCTTCGGTGGCTACACCTTC.

The V call is TRBV10-3, the J call TRBJ2-1, with unresolved D. The CDR3 consists of 12 residues. Between the trimmed V and J ends, which lost 11 bases and 5 bases, there was a span of 13 bases. The germline gives CDR1 ENHRY, CDR2 SYGVKD. Here the CDR3 DNA reads TGTGCCTCGAGCATTCATGACAATGAGCAGTTCTTC. Protein product: CASSIHDNEQFF.

The V and J genes are TRBV6-2 or TRBV6-3 and TRBJ1-2, with TRBD1 identical over 7 bases. The J segment lost 5 bases and the V segment lost 4 bases, leaving 19 bases of the junction unmatched. This CDR3 spans 18 amino acids. Germline-derived CDR1 and CDR2 are MNHEY and SVGEGT. The CDR3, as DNA: TGTGCCAGCAGTTTAAGGGGACAGCCCTATGCTCCGGGGTATGGCTACACCTTC. Translation: CASSLRGQPYAPGYGYTF.

This clone was detected only a few times. The V and J genes are TRBV19 and TRBJ1-5; perhaps TRBD1 as D (5 bases). This CDR3 has 12 amino acids. Germline V gives CDR1 LNHDA, CDR2 SQIVND (reference sequence). Trimming cost V 4 bases and J 11 bases, with 12 bases left between them. CDR3 amino acids: CASSTRRGTQHF. As DNA, the CDR3 is TGTGCCAGTAGTACCCGCCGGGGGACCCAGCATTTT.

The chain recombines TRBV24-1 with TRBJ2-1; D is possibly TRBD1 (6 bases). The germline V and J ends were trimmed by 2 bases and 6 bases, with 10 bases remaining between them. Germline CDR1 KGHDR, CDR2 SFDVKD. The CDR3 consists of 14 residues. The chain's CDR3 is CATSDSRGVNEQFF. The CDR3 DNA reads as TGTGCCACCAGTGATTCCAGGGGAGTCAATGAGCAGTTCTTC.